Here is one TCR beta chain with its context. The authors negatively isolated CD8+ and CD4+ T cells and FACS-enriched TEMRA cells. Germline values: CDR1 LGHDT, CDR2 YNNKEL (reference sequence). CDR3 length equals 12 residues. V gave up 2 bases and J gave up 5 bases, with 6 bases separating them. This entry comes from a study of CD8 T cells in Susac syndrome. Study overall: When blood was drawn, patients with Susac syndrome were on intravenous immunoglobulin alone, on corticosteroids, or therapy-naive.

Reverse transcription used roughly 0.5 to 1 ug RNA and random hexamers. Amplification of TCR beta CDR3 was carried out by immunoSEQ multiplex PCR, which covered 54 Vbeta and 13 Jbeta segments. Using its own MiXCR run on the immunoSEQ multiplex PCR reads, TCRdb lists one record per CDR3 protein. The table lists 140,000 to 150,000 distinct CDR3 sequences, approximately 96% of them singletons. This sequence was found in a human donor with Susac syndrome. This sequence joins TRBV3-1 and TRBJ2-5; D unclear. The material sequenced was CD4+ T cells from PBMCs. CDR3 nucleotide sequence: TGTGCCAGCAGCCAAATCGAGGAGACCCAGTACTTC. As protein: CASSQIEETQYF.